This T cell receptor beta chain was captured in a study of T cells after yellow fever vaccination. TCRdb redid the calling of the 5' RACE reads with MiXCR, one entry per CDR3 protein. The table includes over 300,000 distinct CDR3 sequences, about 4% detected once. Germline lookup yields CDR1 MNHEY and CDR2 SMNVEV (reference sequence). The CDR3 totals 16 residues. Losses at the gene ends were 6 bases for V and 9 bases for J; bases not matched to a gene: 14. This clonotype showed up many times. This TCR was recovered from a man aged 18 to 29 who received the YFV17D yellow fever vaccine. V usage is TRBV27 and J usage is TRBJ2-1; 10 bases are shared with TRBD2. The material sequenced was PBMCs, taken 5 days after the yellow fever booster vaccination. The CDR3 bases are TGTGCCAGCAGACGACGACCTAGCGGGGGATCGTTTGAGCAGTTCTTC. This encodes CASRRRPSGGSFEQFF.